This T cell receptor (beta chain) is from a study of OX40 agonist ivuxolimab in advanced cancers. From germline, CDR1 is KGHSH and CDR2 LQKENI. V gave up 1 base and J gave up 6 bases; unmatched junction bases: 5. The CDR3 length is 15 residues. This table comes from immunoSEQ multiplex PCR, and its TCRdb copy is limited to in-frame clones, with some not included. Of some 74,000 clones in the sample, around 86% were seen once. The origin of this receptor is an adult with an advanced solid tumor such as melanoma, head and neck, liver or kidney cancer. The chain recombines TRBV18 with TRBJ2-3; TRBD1 agrees at 9 bases. Sequencing used CD4+ or CD8+ T cells sorted from blood, obtained in a trial of the OX40 agonist ivuxolimab. The CDR3, as DNA: TGTGCCAGCTCACCACGGGACAGGGACTACGATACGCAGTATTTT. It translates to CASSPRDRDYDTQYF.